The clone carrying this T cell receptor (beta chain) was recorded at least ten times. The antigen remains unidentified. For a library built for alpha chains, this beta chain is a stray read; little rests on its size. The sample is drawn from a study of spatial heterogeneity in lung cancer. Study context: More beta-chain than alpha-chain sequences were consistently detected.

Study-wide points: Tumoral mutation counts were tracked by counts of expanded intratumoral alpha and beta TCRs.

From germline, CDR1 is SQVTM and CDR2 ANQGSEA. The V and J ends lost 6 bases and 2 bases, in that order; junction bases with no gene match: 10. CDR3 length equals 14 residues. One entry per CDR3 protein, called by TCRdb with MiXCR from the 5' RACE reads. The profile covers about 20,000 distinct CDR3 sequences, with around 5.5% appearing a single time and about a tenth taken by the ten largest. The time point is: sample taken at primary tumor resection. Specimen: lung tumor tissue, collected at surgery. This chain joins TRBV29-1 and TRBJ2-7; 7 bases are a match to TRBD1. The TCR comes from a female donor with early-stage non-small cell lung cancer. The DNA of the CDR3 is TGCAGCGTGAAAAGGGGGACAGCTGCCTACGAGCAGTACTTC. It encodes CSVKRGTAAYEQYF.